This T cell receptor beta chain is drawn from a study of cytomegalovirus exposure and HLA in healthy donors. Details on this clone: Its specificity is not known.

The CDR3 is 14 amino acids. Trimming took off 4 bases at V and 3 bases at J, with 13 bases between the two ends. CDR1 LGHNA and CDR2 YSLEER come from the germline V gene. Findings and caveats of the study: Earlier analysis yielded a pattern in which most TCR beta V segments were productive about 90% or about 30% of the time. Associated with cytomegalovirus, according to the listing, were 150 to 200 TCR beta chains. As was reported, the classifier diagnosed cytomegalovirus status with high specificity and sensitivity.

A multiplex PCR was run with 60 Vbeta primers and 13 Jbeta primers. This table comes from immunoSEQ multiplex PCR, and its TCRdb copy is limited to in-frame clones, with some not included. The top ten clones hold less than 3% of a sample with about 50,000 clones, 77% of them seen once. This receptor was obtained from a woman between 35 and 50 years old in good health and CMV-seropositive. The sample consisted of PBMCs. The rearrangement joins TRBV4-3 to TRBJ2-7, with a tentative D call TRBD1 (5 bases). CDR3: CASSPSQGIYEQYF. The CDR3 DNA follows: TGCGCCAGCAGCCCGTCCCAGGGAATCTACGAGCAGTACTTC.